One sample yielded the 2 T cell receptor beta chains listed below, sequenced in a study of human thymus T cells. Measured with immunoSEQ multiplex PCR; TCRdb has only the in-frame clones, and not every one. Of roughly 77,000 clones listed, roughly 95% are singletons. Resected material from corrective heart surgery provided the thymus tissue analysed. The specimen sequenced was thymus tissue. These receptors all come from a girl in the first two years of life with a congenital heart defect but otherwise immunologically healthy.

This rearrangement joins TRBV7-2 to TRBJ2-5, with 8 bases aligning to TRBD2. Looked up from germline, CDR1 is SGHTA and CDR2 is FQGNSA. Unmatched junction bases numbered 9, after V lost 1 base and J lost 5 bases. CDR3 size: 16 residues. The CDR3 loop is CASSLVASGPWETQYF. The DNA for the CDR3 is TGTGCCAGCAGCTTAGTGGCTAGCGGGCCCTGGGAGACCCAGTACTTC.

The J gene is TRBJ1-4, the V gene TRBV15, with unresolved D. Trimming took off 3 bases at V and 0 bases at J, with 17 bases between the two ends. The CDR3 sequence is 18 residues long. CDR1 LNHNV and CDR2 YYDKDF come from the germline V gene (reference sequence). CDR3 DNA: TGTGCCACCAGCAGGCTCCTGTGCGAGACCTCAACTAATGAAAAACTGTTTTTT. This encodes CATSRLLCETSTNEKLFF.